This T cell receptor beta chain is from a study of blood T cell repertoires in COVID-19. Some clones are missing from TCRdb's copy, which holds only in-frame ones; the method was immunoSEQ multiplex PCR. The sample lists around 62,000 clones, around 87% occurring once. The sequenced sample consisted of peripheral blood. The receptor comes from a human donor in a cohort sampled during active COVID-19.

In DNA form, the CDR3 reads TGTGCCAGCAGCGAGGAGGGTAGGACTGAAGCTTTCTTT. Translation: CASSEEGRTEAFF. The chain links TRBV2 to TRBJ1-1; D is unresolved. The CDR3 has 13 residues. Per the germline V gene, CDR1 is SNHLY and CDR2 is FYNNEI. V was clipped by 6 bases and J by 5 bases, with 13 bases between them.